The sequence of this TCR beta chain was determined in a study of blood T cell repertoires in COVID-19. CDR3 length: 14 amino acids. The germline V gene encodes CDR1 LGHNA and CDR2 YSLEER. The ends lost 5 bases at V and 5 bases at J; junction bases unmatched: 6. The repertoire was sequenced with immunoSEQ multiplex PCR; TCRdb's copy has only in-frame clones and lacks some. The sample lists over 200,000 clones, 70% to 85% occurring once. The sample consisted of PBMCs or T cells enriched from blood (not recorded which). The rearrangement joins TRBV4-3 to TRBJ2-1, with TRBD2 matching over 7 bases. The receptor was derived from a man in his sixties who had recovered from COVID-19. CDR3 nucleotide sequence: TGCGCCAGCAGCGTAAGCGGGGACCACAATGAGCAGTTCTTC. This translates into CASSVSGDHNEQFF.